A selection of T cell receptor beta chains follows, all from one sample in a study of beta chain features in type 1 diabetes. Clones were sequenced by immunoSEQ multiplex PCR, and TCRdb holds only the in-frame ones, with some missing. Altogether approximately 44,000 clones are present, roughly 49% being singletons, with the ten largest covering over 2%. The sample taken for sequencing was Tregs from blood. The receptor source for this set is a woman between 18 and 29 years old in good health. CDR3s include the opening cysteine and the closing phenylalanine or tryptophan. D genes are given only for firm matches. Part of the rows lack a size; the others show once, few, many or a class for expanded clones.

>15|-|TRBV7-2|-|TRBJ2-7
TGTGCCAGCAGCCCCGGGACTCTCAGCTCCTACGAGCAGTACTTC
CASSPGTLSSYEQYF
>13|once|TRBV7-3|TRBD1|TRBJ1-2
TGTGCCAGCAGCACCGGACAGGGCATCGGGTACACCTTC
CASSTGQGIGYTF
>16|-|TRBV4-3|-|TRBJ1-2
TGCGCCAGCAGCCAAACCTCAACCGGACATAACTATGGCTACACCTTC
CASSQTSTGHNYGYTF
>16|-|TRBV2|TRBD2|TRBJ2-7
TGTGCCAGCAGTGGTGGTAGCGGGAGTTTGTCCTACGAGCAGTACTTC
CASSGGSGSLSYEQYF
>14|few|TRBV7-2|-|TRBJ1-1
TGTGCCAGCAGCTTAGAGCGGGCGTCCACTGAAGCTTTCTTT
CASSLERASTEAFF
>15|-|TRBV7-9|TRBD2|TRBJ2-7
TGTGCCAGCAGCTTATGGAGCGGGAGGGCTTACGAGCAGTACTTC
CASSLWSGRAYEQYF
>10|few|TRBV20-1|-|TRBJ2-7
TGCAGTGCTCGTAGCTACGAGCAGTACTTC
CSARSYEQYF
>15|-|TRBV2|TRBD2|TRBJ2-6
TGTGCCAGCAGCCGGACTAGCTCTGGGGCCAACGTCCTGACTTTC
CASSRTSSGANVLTF
>13|-|TRBV6-4|-|TRBJ2-1
TGTGCCAGCAGTGCCGAACCAGGGTATGAGCAGTTCTTC
CASSAEPGYEQFF
>15|-|TRBV5-4|-|TRBJ2-3
TGTGCCAGCAGCTCCCCAGGGCTTCCCCAGGATACGCAGTATTTT
CASSSPGLPQDTQYF
>17|-|TRBV13|TRBD2|TRBJ2-2
TGTGCCAGCAGCTTAGGAGGCAGCGGGAGATACGCCGGGGAGCTGTTTTTT
CASSLGGSGRYAGELFF
>15|-|TRBV7-2|TRBD1|TRBJ2-7
TGTGCCAGCAGCTTTCGACAGGGCTACTCCTACGAGCAGTACTTC
CASSFRQGYSYEQYF
>13|few|TRBV4-3|-|TRBJ2-7
TGCGCCAGCAGCCAAGAGAGAGCCTACGAGCAGTACTTC
CASSQERAYEQYF
>15|-|TRBV18|TRBD1|TRBJ1-4
TGTGCCAGCTCTCCGGGACAGCCAACTAATGAAAAACTGTTTTTT
CASSPGQPTNEKLFF
>16|-|TRBV19|TRBD2|TRBJ2-5
TGTGCCAGTAGTATAGGAAGTAGCGGGAGTGTAGGGACCCAGTACTTC
CASSIGSSGSVGTQYF
>14|-|TRBV28|TRBD2|TRBJ2-5
TGTGCCAGCACACCCTCGCTAGCGGGAGAGACCCAGTACTTC
CASTPSLAGETQYF
>15|-|TRBV28|TRBD2|TRBJ2-1
TGTGCCAGCAGTCCCGGGACTAGCGGGAACAATGAGCAGTTCTTC
CASSPGTSGNNEQFF
>14|once|TRBV29-1|-|TRBJ2-1
TGCAGCGTTGATTACGGGACAACCTACAATGAGCAGTTCTTC
CSVDYGTTYNEQFF
>14|few|TRBV18|TRBD2|TRBJ2-5
TGTGCCAGCTCACCACCCCCGGGGGGAGAGACCCAGTACTTC
CASSPPPGGETQYF
>12|few|TRBV7-9|-|TRBJ2-7
TGTGCCAGCAGCTCGGGAATCAGCGAGCAGTACTTC
CASSSGISEQYF
>16|few|TRBV5-4|-|TRBJ2-2
TGTGCCAGCAGCTTGCGGGGAATCTCGGACACCGGGGAGCTGTTTTTT
CASSLRGISDTGELFF
>12|-|TRBV7-8|-|TRBJ1-2
TGTGCCAGCGGGAGTGCTAACTATGGCTACACCTTC
CASGSANYGYTF
>13|few|TRBV19|-|TRBJ2-5
TGTGCCAGTCGAAGGGATAGCGAGGAGACCCAGTACTTC
CASRRDSEETQYF
>15|-|TRBV7-2|-|TRBJ2-1
TGTGCCAGCAGCTTCAAAGCGTTCCCCTACAATGAGCAGTTCTTC
CASSFKAFPYNEQFF
>16|once|TRBV19|TRBD1|TRBJ1-5
TGTGCCAGTAGTATTAGAACCGGGACAGGCAATCAGCCCCAGCATTTT
CASSIRTGTGNQPQHF
>13|-|TRBV2|-|TRBJ2-1
TGTGCCAGCAGCCGGGACATTAACAATGAGCAGTTCTTC
CASSRDINNEQFF
>12|-|TRBV5-5|-|TRBJ2-7
TGTGCCAGCAGCTTGACAGACTACGAGCAGTACTTC
CASSLTDYEQYF
>16|-|TRBV7-2|TRBD1|TRBJ1-2
TGTGCCAGCAGCTTCGCCGGGACAGGAGTTTATTATGGCTACACCTTC
CASSFAGTGVYYGYTF
>15|-|TRBV7-9|TRBD1|TRBJ2-3
TGTGCCAGCAGCTTCGGACAGGGAAAGACAGATACGCAGTATTTT
CASSFGQGKTDTQYF
>17|-|TRBV7-9|-|TRBJ2-1
TGTGCCAGCAGGCTTCGGGTGGCTAGCTCGAGTTGGAATGAGCAGTTCTTC
CASRLRVASSSWNEQFF
>14|-|TRBV30|-|TRBJ1-5
TGTGCCTGGAGAAAAGGGACACTAAATCAGCCCCAGCATTTT
CAWRKGTLNQPQHF
>14|-|TRBV7-9|-|TRBJ2-7
TGTGCCAGCAGCATCGGCGACAGGTTCGGCGAGCAGTACTTC
CASSIGDRFGEQYF
>18|-|TRBV21-1|-|TRBJ2-3
TGTGCCAGCAGCAGGGCGACTAGCGGGAGTAAAACGACAGATACGCAGTATTTT
CASSRATSGSKTTDTQYF
>13|few|TRBV7-2|TRBD1|TRBJ2-5
TGTGCCACGGGGACAGATATACAAGAGACCCAGTACTTC
CATGTDIQETQYF
>14|-|TRBV9|TRBD1|TRBJ1-2
TGTGCCAGCAGCGCCGTCGCAGGGGGCGGTGGCTACACCTTC
CASSAVAGGGGYTF
>13|-|TRBV5-7|TRBD1|TRBJ1-2
TGTGCCAGCAGCTCTGCAGGGGGCTATGGCTACACCTTC
CASSSAGGYGYTF
>16|-|TRBV27|-|TRBJ1-6
TGTGCCAGCAGTTTAATCACCACAGGATTTAATTCACCCCTCCACTTT
CASSLITTGFNSPLHF
>17|-|TRBV5-4|TRBD2|TRBJ2-2
TGTGCCAGCAGACAGGGACTAGCGGGAGGGAACACCGGGGAGCTGTTTTTT
CASRQGLAGGNTGELFF
>15|-|TRBV18|TRBD2|TRBJ2-1
TGTGCCAGCTCACCACCTAGCGGGAGTAGGGATGAGCAGTTCTTC
CASSPPSGSRDEQFF
>12|-|TRBV7-9|-|TRBJ1-5
TGTGCCAGCAGCTTAGTAAATCAGGTCCAGCATTTT
CASSLVNQVQHF
>14|-|TRBV7-9|TRBD1|TRBJ1-5
TGTGCCAGCAGCGGACAGGGGGTCAATCAGCCCCAGCATTTT
CASSGQGVNQPQHF
>15|-|TRBV10-3|-|TRBJ2-7
TGTGCCATCAGTGAGTCAGGGGGATCGAGCTACGAGCAGTACTTC
CAISESGGSSYEQYF
>14|-|TRBV7-2|TRBD1|TRBJ2-2
TGTGCCAGCAGCTATGACAGGGCCACCGGGGAGCTGTTTTTT
CASSYDRATGELFF
>15|few|TRBV7-9|-|TRBJ2-7
TGTGCCAGCAGCTTAGGTGGACAGCTAGGTCCGGAGCAGTACTTC
CASSLGGQLGPEQYF
>14|-|TRBV6-6|-|TRBJ1-5
TGTGCCAGCAGCTCTAGACCCGGCAATCAGCCCCAGCATTTT
CASSSRPGNQPQHF
>13|-|TRBV29-1|TRBD2|TRBJ2-1
TGCAGCGCCGGGACTAGTGCTAAAAATGAGCAGTTCTTC
CSAGTSAKNEQFF
>13|-|TRBV2|-|TRBJ2-2
TGTGCCAGCAGTGCTAGCCCGCTCGGGGAGCTGTTTTTT
CASSASPLGELFF
>16|-|TRBV18|TRBD2|TRBJ2-7
TGTGCCAGCTCCCCCTCTCGGGGGACTAGCGCCTACGAGCAGTACTTC
CASSPSRGTSAYEQYF
>15|-|TRBV7-2|-|TRBJ1-2
TGTGCCAGCAGCTTAGCGGCAGGGAATAACTATGGCTACACCTTC
CASSLAAGNNYGYTF
>14|-|TRBV30|-|TRBJ2-7
TGTGCCTGGAGGCGGCCAGGCGGACTATACGAGCAGTACTTC
CAWRRPGGLYEQYF
>13|once|TRBV6-1|-|TRBJ2-5
TGTGCCAGCAGCATGACAGGAACAGAGACCCAGTACTTC
CASSMTGTETQYF
>16|once|TRBV21-1|-|TRBJ1-4
TGTGCCAGCAGCTTCTCTCTAGACAGATTCTTCGTAAAACTGTTTTTT
CASSFSLDRFFVKLFF